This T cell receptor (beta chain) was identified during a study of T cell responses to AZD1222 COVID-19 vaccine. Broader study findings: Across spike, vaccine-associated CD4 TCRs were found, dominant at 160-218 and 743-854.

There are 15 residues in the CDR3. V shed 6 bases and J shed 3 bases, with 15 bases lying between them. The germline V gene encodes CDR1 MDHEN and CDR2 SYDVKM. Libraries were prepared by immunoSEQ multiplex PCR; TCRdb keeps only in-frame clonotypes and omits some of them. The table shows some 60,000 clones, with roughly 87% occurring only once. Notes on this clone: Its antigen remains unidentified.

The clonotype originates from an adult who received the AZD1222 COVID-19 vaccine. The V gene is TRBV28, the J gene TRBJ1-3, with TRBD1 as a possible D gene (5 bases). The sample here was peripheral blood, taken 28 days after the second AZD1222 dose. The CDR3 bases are TGTGCCAGCAGCCCCCCAACAGGCCTTGGAAACACCATATATTTT. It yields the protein CASSPPTGLGNTIYF.